This TCR beta chain derives from a study of blood T cell repertoires in COVID-19. Study-level background: Acute and convalescent COVID-19 specimens originated in the United States, Italy and Spain. From T cells, B-cell-depleted T cells, or PBMCs came the material, which was cDNA or gDNA.

Only in-frame clones appear in the TCRdb table, and some are missing; sequencing was by immunoSEQ multiplex PCR. Of around 68,000 clones in the sample, roughly 84% were seen once. CDR1 and CDR2 from the germline V gene are MNHEY and SVGAGI. Trimming took 10 bases from V and 1 from J; bases not matched to a gene: 8. The length of the CDR3 is 14 residues. The TCR originated in a woman between 50 and 59 years old with acute or convalescent COVID-19. The chain recombines TRBV6-5 with TRBJ2-3, with TRBD2 identical over 7 bases. Input material: peripheral blood. Written as DNA, the CDR3 is TGTGCCATCAAGACTAGCCCTCGCACAGATACGCAGTATTTT. Residues: CAIKTSPRTDTQYF.